This entry lists 29 T cell receptor beta chains sequenced from one sample in a study of blood T cell repertoires in COVID-19. Profiling relied on immunoSEQ multiplex PCR, and the TCRdb table lists in-frame clones only, not all of them. This sample has under 35,000 clones, with more than 75% found just once. Sequencing was carried out using peripheral blood. These receptors all stem from a man older than 75 with acute or convalescent COVID-19.

V and J are TRBV5-4 and TRBJ2-1, with TRBD2 identical over 8 bases. The junction had 8 bases not matched to a gene; V was cut back by 0 bases and J by 0 bases. The CDR3 has 18 amino acids. Germline CDR1 is SGHNT and CDR2 is YYREEE (reference sequence). This chain's CDR3 is CASSLALIAGSSYNEQFF. The CDR3 DNA reads TGTGCCAGCAGCTTGGCCTTGATAGCGGGAAGCTCCTACAATGAGCAGTTCTTC. The whole variable domain, remainder taken from reference TRBV5-4 and TRBJ2-1, is ETGVTQSPTHLIKTRGQQVTLRCSSQSGHNTVSWYQQALGQGPQFIFQYYREEENGRGNFPPRFSGLQFPNYSSELNVNALELDDSALYLCASSLALIAGSSYNEQFFGPGTRLTVL.

The chain recombines TRBV5-4 with TRBJ2-5; TRBD2 is a possible D gene (5 bases). V was cut by 3 bases and J by 5 bases, with 17 bases left in between. This CDR3 contains 15 residues. Germline CDR1 SGHNT, CDR2 YYREEE (reference sequence). The CDR3 loop is CASSSGRSGFETQYF. Here the CDR3 DNA reads TGTGCCAGCAGCTCTGGAAGATCGGGGTTTGAGACCCAGTACTTC.

This chain connects TRBV4-2 to TRBJ1-2; D not certain. The CDR3 extends over 15 amino acids. Germline loops: CDR1 LGHNA, CDR2 YNFKEQ. Trimming stripped 0 bases from V and 6 bases from J, with 14 bases between. Written as DNA, the CDR3 is TGTGCCAGCAGCCAAGATACGGGTTCGGAAAATGGCTACACCTTC. The encoded protein is CASSQDTGSENGYTF.

By its share, this clone is medium-sized. The chain combines TRBV28 with TRBJ1-2; perhaps TRBD1 as D (5 bases). In germline, CDR1 is MDHEN, CDR2 SYDVKM. V lost 5 bases and J 5 bases, leaving 12 bases between the germline ends. The CDR3 is made up of 13 amino acids. Written as DNA, the CDR3 is TGTGCCAGCAGTCGAAGACAGTCTTATGGCTACACCTTC. It codes for CASSRRQSYGYTF.

The CDR3: CASSQGGTASNEKLFF. The CDR3 DNA reads TGTGCCAGCAGCCAGGGCGGGACAGCATCTAATGAAAAACTGTTTTTT. This chain uses TRBV4-2 with TRBJ1-4; 7 bases match TRBD1. The germline V gene has CDR1 LGHNA and CDR2 YNFKEQ. The CDR3 extends over 16 amino acids. V lost 3 bases, J lost 3 bases, and 7 bases stayed unmatched.

This clone came up a few times. The V and J genes are TRBV28 and TRBJ1-1, with D perhaps TRBD1 (6 bases). V was cut by 2 bases and J by 11 bases, with 12 bases left in between. The CDR3 extends over 12 amino acids. Germline V CDR1 and CDR2: MDHEN, SYDVKM. The CDR3 loop reads CASSLLQGDAFF. In DNA, the CDR3 is TGTGCCAGCAGTTTACTACAGGGAGACGCTTTCTTT.

The rearrangement links TRBV4-1 to TRBJ2-1; the match to TRBD2 covers 9 bases. The germline CDR1 and CDR2 sequences are MGHRA and YSYEKL. This CDR3 is built from 17 residues. V lost 1 base, J lost 10 bases, and 14 bases stayed unmatched. The CDR3 reads CASSQGFAGGRVNEQFF. DNA of the CDR3: TGCGCCAGCAGCCAAGGGTTTGCGGGAGGGCGGGTTAACGAGCAGTTCTTC.

The chain carries TRBV7-9 and TRBJ2-3; the D gene is possibly TRBD2 (5 bases). V gave up 3 bases and J gave up 1 base, with 11 bases separating them. CDR1 and CDR2 from the germline V gene are SEHNR and FQNEAQ (reference sequence). CDR3 length: 15 residues. CDR3 in DNA: TGTGCCAGCAGCTTTTTTACCGGGGGCACAGATACGCAGTATTTT. Translating gives CASSFFTGGTDTQYF.

V is TRBV27 and J is TRBJ2-3; perhaps TRBD2 as D (6 bases). The CDR3 sequence is 14 residues long. Germline V lookup: CDR1 MNHEY, CDR2 SMNVEV (reference sequence). V shed 2 bases and J shed 3 bases, with 9 bases lying between them. In DNA, the CDR3 is TGTGCCAGCAGTTTAGTCGGGGGAACAGATACGCAGTATTTT. Translated: CASSLVGGTDTQYF.

V and J are TRBV5-1 and TRBJ2-5; 8 bases are a match to TRBD2. Looked up from germline, CDR1 is SGHRS and CDR2 is YFSETQ. The ends lost 4 bases at V and 1 base at J; junction bases unmatched: 9. The CDR3 runs to 16 residues. The DNA of the CDR3 is TGCGCCAGCAGCCTGACCGGGACTAGTTTCCAAGAGACCCAGTACTTC. Translation: CASSLTGTSFQETQYF.

This chain's CDR3 is CASSRVLGETQYF. The CDR3, as DNA: TGTGCCAGCAGCAGGGTTTTGGGGGAGACCCAGTACTTC. V is TRBV2 and J is TRBJ2-5, with D possibly matching TRBD1 (5 bases). Germline loops: CDR1 SNHLY, CDR2 FYNNEI. The CDR3 is made up of 13 amino acids. The V gene lost 6 bases and the J gene lost 5 bases, with 13 bases spanning the gap.

This chain joins TRBV7-3 and TRBJ2-6, with 13 bases identical to TRBD2. The J segment lost 2 bases and the V segment lost 5 bases, leaving 6 bases of the junction unmatched. This CDR3 contains 18 residues. Germline V lookup: CDR1 SGHTA, CDR2 FQGTGA. CDR3 residues: CASSPPGLAGAGANVLTF. The CDR3 DNA reads TGTGCCAGCAGCCCCCCCGGACTAGCGGGAGCTGGGGCCAACGTCCTGACTTTC.

The CDR3 spells CASSLGATGVGYGYTF. CDR3 bases: TGTGCCAGCAGCTTAGGTGCGACAGGGGTCGGCTATGGCTACACCTTC. The chain couples TRBV11-2 to TRBJ1-2, with 8 bases identical to TRBD1. CDR3 length: 16 amino acids. Germline CDR1 reads SGHAT; CDR2 reads FQNNGV. V was clipped by 1 base and J by 4 bases; unmatched bases: 8.

This chain links TRBV27 with TRBJ2-7; 12 positions match TRBD1. The junction had 6 bases not matched to a gene; V was cut back by 3 bases and J by 0 bases. The CDR3 spans 17 residues. Germline assignment: CDR1 MNHEY and CDR2 SMNVEV (reference sequence). CDR3 sequence (DNA): TGTGCCAGCAGTTTCCCGGGACAGGGGGCGCGCTCCTACGAGCAGTACTTC. It encodes CASSFPGQGARSYEQYF.

The V and J genes are TRBV21-1 and TRBJ1-1; the table's D gene call, TRBD1, was not cross checked with the DNA. TRBV21-1 is designated a pseudogene. CDR3 length: 15 residues. The CDR3 DNA reads as TGTGCCAGCAGCAATATGGGCCAATCGAACACTGAAGCTTTCTTT. Protein product: CASSNMGQSNTEAFF.

V is TRBV4-1 and J is TRBJ2-2; a weak D match, TRBD2 (6 bases). The ends were cut back, 0 bases at V and 6 bases at J, with 8 bases in the middle. CDR3 length: 14 amino acids. Germline CDR1 and CDR2: MGHRA and YSYEKL. As DNA, the CDR3 is TGCGCCAGCAGCCAAGAAGGAGGGCCCGGGGAGCTGTTTTTT. It codes for CASSQEGGPGELFF.

The CDR3 reads CASSLGSSYEQYF. For the CDR3, the DNA is TGTGCCAGCAGCTTGGGTAGCAGTTACGAGCAGTACTTC. V usage is TRBV5-4 and J usage is TRBJ2-7; D is uncertain. The CDR3 has 13 amino acids. With 0 bases removed from V and 4 bases from J, the gap between germline ends came to 8 bases. Germline lookup yields CDR1 SGHNT and CDR2 YYREEE (reference sequence).

This clone was seen more than once but under ten times. The V and J genes are TRBV4-3 and TRBJ1-1, with a possible D match to TRBD1 (5 bases). V was pared by 0 bases and J by 5 bases, with 7 bases between. Looked up from germline, CDR1 is LGHNA and CDR2 is YSLEER. The CDR3 consists of 13 residues. The CDR3 DNA reads as TGCGCCAGCAGCCAAGATAGGGGAACTGAAGCTTTCTTT. It codes for CASSQDRGTEAFF.

V is TRBV6-5 and J is TRBJ2-5; 7 bases line up with TRBD1. Germline CDR1 is MNHEY and CDR2 is SVGAGI. V was clipped by 5 bases and J by 5 bases; unmatched bases: 11. The CDR3 sequence is 15 residues long. In DNA, the CDR3 is TGTGCCAGCAGTCTTTGGACAGGTCGTCGGGAGACCCAGTACTTC. It codes for CASSLWTGRRETQYF.

The gene calls are TRBV15 and TRBJ1-1; D gene ambiguous. The CDR3 sequence is 13 residues long. Trimming left V 4 bases short and J 2 bases short, with 8 bases between. Germline assignment: CDR1 LNHNV and CDR2 YYDKDF (reference sequence). The CDR3 spells CATSIDINTEAFF. The CDR3, as DNA: TGTGCCACCAGCATAGACATCAACACTGAAGCTTTCTTT.

The chain employs TRBV20-1 and TRBJ1-5; D uncertain. This CDR3 comprises 13 residues. Germline-derived CDR1 and CDR2 are DFQATT and SNEGSKA (reference sequence). Trimming took 3 bases from V and 6 from J, leaving 12 bases between them. CDR3 in amino acids: CSASDGGFQPQHF. The DNA of the CDR3 is TGCAGTGCTAGTGATGGAGGGTTTCAGCCCCAGCATTTT.

This clone was seen a handful of times. This chain connects TRBV13 to TRBJ2-7; 12 nucleotides align to TRBD2. Trimming took 5 bases from V and 3 from J; bases not matched to a gene: 5. The CDR3 totals 15 residues. CDR1 is PRHDT and CDR2 is FYEKMQ in the germline V gene (reference sequence). The CDR3 loop is CASSLSSGGVYEQYF. CDR3 nucleotides: TGTGCCAGCAGCCTCTCTAGCGGGGGGGTCTACGAGCAGTACTTC. Full variable domain (missing parts from reference TRBV13 and TRBJ2-7): AAGVIQSPRHLIKEKRETATLKCYPIPRHDTVYWYQQGPGQDPQFLISFYEKMQSDKGSIPDRFSAQQFSDYHSELNMSSLELGDSALYFCASSLSSGGVYEQYFGPGTRLTVT.

This clone was seen ten or more times. The chain has TRBV6-1 and TRBJ1-5, with 9 bases identical to TRBD1. The germline gives CDR1 MNHNS, CDR2 SASEGT. Trimming removed 1 base from V and 2 bases from J; junction bases left unmatched: 9. CDR3 length: 18 residues. The chain's CDR3 is CASSEGGTGLRGNQPQHF. CDR3 nucleotides: TGTGCCAGCAGTGAAGGGGGGACAGGGTTAAGAGGCAATCAGCCCCAGCATTTT.

This chain connects TRBV6-1 to TRBJ2-5; D is ambiguous. Deletions cut 3 bases from V and 5 bases from J, with 13 bases between. The length of the CDR3 is 14 residues. CDR1 and CDR2 (germline): MNHNS, SASEGT. The CDR3 nucleotides read TGTGCCAGCAGTGACCCCTTGGTGGGCGAGACCCAGTACTTC. This sequence encodes CASSDPLVGETQYF.

This sequence joins TRBV3-1 (or the pseudogene TRBV3-2) and TRBJ2-2; 13 positions match TRBD2. The J segment lost 8 bases and the V segment lost 4 bases, leaving 7 bases of the junction unmatched. CDR1 is LGHDT, CDR2 YNNKEL, per germline (reference sequence). The CDR3 is 16 amino acids. CDR3 in DNA: TGTGCCAGCAGCCTGAAGACTAGCGGGGGGACGGGGGAGCTGTTTTTT. It codes for CASSLKTSGGTGELFF.

V usage is TRBV4-1 and J usage is TRBJ1-4, with TRBD1 as a possible D gene (5 bases). The germline gives CDR1 MGHRA, CDR2 YSYEKL. V was cut by 0 bases and J by 7 bases, with 12 bases left in between. The length of the CDR3 is 15 residues. This chain's CDR3 is CASSQDHGGREKLFF. The DNA of the CDR3 is TGCGCCAGCAGCCAAGATCACGGGGGTCGTGAAAAACTGTTTTTT.

The genes are TRBV5-4 and TRBJ2-7, with TRBD2 identical over 7 bases. V gave up 4 bases and J gave up 4 bases; unmatched junction bases: 8. The CDR3 has 14 amino acids. From germline, CDR1 is SGHNT and CDR2 YYREEE (reference sequence). The CDR3 nucleotides read TGTGCCAGCAGCACCGGGACTAACCCATACGAGCAGTACTTC. Protein sequence: CASSTGTNPYEQYF.

This clone was counted between two and nine times. The rearrangement uses TRBV7-2 and TRBJ2-7; 8 bases fit TRBD2. Germline CDR1 is SGHTA and CDR2 is FQGNSA. After removal of 5 bases from V and 0 bases from J, the junction contained 6 bases not matched to a gene. The CDR3 is 15 amino acids. The CDR3 DNA follows: TGTGCCAGCAGCCCGGCGGGGGGAAGCTCCTACGAGCAGTACTTC. Protein product: CASSPAGGSSYEQYF.

The rearrangement uses TRBV7-2 and TRBJ2-3; the match to TRBD2 covers 12 bases. Germline CDR1 reads SGHTA; CDR2 reads FQGNSA. This CDR3 region has 14 residues. V dropped 5 bases and J dropped 5; count of bases not matched to a gene: 2. The CDR3 reads CASSLGLAGDTQYF. DNA for the CDR3: TGTGCCAGCAGCCTGGGACTAGCGGGAGATACGCAGTATTTT.